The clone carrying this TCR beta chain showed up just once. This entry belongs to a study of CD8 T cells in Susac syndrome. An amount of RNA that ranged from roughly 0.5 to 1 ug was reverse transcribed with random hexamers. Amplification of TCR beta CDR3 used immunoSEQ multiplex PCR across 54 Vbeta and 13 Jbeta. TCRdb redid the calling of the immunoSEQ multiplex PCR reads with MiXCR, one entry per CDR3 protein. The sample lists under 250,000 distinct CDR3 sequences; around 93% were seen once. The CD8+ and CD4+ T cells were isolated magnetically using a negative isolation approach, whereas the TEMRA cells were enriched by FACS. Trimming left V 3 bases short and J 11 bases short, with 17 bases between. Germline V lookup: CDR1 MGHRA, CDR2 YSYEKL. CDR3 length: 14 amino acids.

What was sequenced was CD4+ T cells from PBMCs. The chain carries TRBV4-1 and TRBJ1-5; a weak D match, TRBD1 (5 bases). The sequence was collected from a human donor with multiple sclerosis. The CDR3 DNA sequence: TGCGCCAGCAGCCAGTGGGACTCACTGGGGGCCCAGCATTTT. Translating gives CASSQWDSLGAQHF.